These 29 T cell receptor beta chains came from one sample sequenced in a study of T cell repertoires in cytomegalovirus infection. TCRdb independently ran MiXCR on the reads; one entry per CDR3 protein. This sample carries 150,000 to 200,000 distinct CDR3 sequences, roughly a fifth of them seen once, and the ten largest clones take around 3.1%. Material for sequencing was PBMCs. All receptors derive from a human donor in good health (CMV status not recorded). Some clones in this sample may be carry-over from other donors' samples.

This clonotype was seen a handful of times. The V and J genes are TRBV5-1 and TRBJ2-5; the match to TRBD2 covers 9 bases. The length of the CDR3 is 16 residues. The junction had 4 bases not matched to a gene; V was cut back by 0 bases and J by 1 base. The germline gives CDR1 SGHRS, CDR2 YFSETQ. Here the CDR3 reads CASSLGVAGAQETQYF. In nucleotides, the CDR3 is TGCGCCAGCAGCTTGGGCGTAGCGGGGGCCCAAGAGACCCAGTACTTC. The full variable domain, rest sourced from reference TRBV5-1 and TRBJ2-5, is KAGVTQTPRYLIKTRGQQVTLSCSPISGHRSVSWYQQTPGQGLQFLFEYFSETQRNKGNFPGRFSGRQFSNSRSEMNVSTLELGDSALYLCASSLGVAGAQETQYFGPGTRLLVL.

CDR3 protein: CSAKATAQETQYF. The CDR3, as DNA: TGCAGTGCAAAGGCGACGGCTCAAGAGACCCAGTACTTC. This chain links TRBV20-1 with TRBJ2-5; D remains unclear. Germline V gene sequence: CDR1 DFQATT, CDR2 SNEGSKA (reference sequence). There are 13 residues in the CDR3. The germline V and J ends were trimmed by 6 bases and 2 bases, with 13 bases remaining between them.

The chain has TRBV28 and TRBJ1-4; unclear D gene. V was shortened by 3 bases and J by 8 bases, with 13 bases between the two germline ends. Germline V CDR1 and CDR2: MDHEN, SYDVKM. The CDR3 has 14 residues. The CDR3 loop is CASSLRPGKEKLFF. DNA for the CDR3: TGTGCCAGCAGTTTGCGCCCCGGGAAAGAAAAACTGTTTTTT.

The V gene is TRBV3-1, the J gene TRBJ2-5, with TRBD1 as a possible D gene (5 bases). The V gene lost 1 base and the J gene lost 4 bases, with 13 bases spanning the gap. CDR3 length equals 15 residues. Germline loops: CDR1 LGHDT, CDR2 YNNKEL (reference sequence). The CDR3 nucleotides read TGTGCCAGCAGCCAAGCATTTCAGGGTCGAGAGACCCAGTACTTC. This sequence encodes CASSQAFQGRETQYF.

The chain couples TRBV20-1 to TRBJ2-5; perhaps TRBD1 as D (7 bases). In germline, CDR1 is DFQATT, CDR2 SNEGSKA (reference sequence). This CDR3 spans 13 amino acids. V lost 3 bases and J lost 7, with 15 bases in between. The CDR3 coding sequence is TGCAGTGCTAGCGGTCCAGGGGGAGGGACCCAGTACTTC. The encoded protein is CSASGPGGGTQYF.

The chain recombines TRBV19 with TRBJ1-3; D not certain. This CDR3 spans 10 amino acids. From germline, CDR1 is LNHDA and CDR2 SQIVND (reference sequence). CDR3 amino acids: CVTAGNTIYF. DNA of the CDR3: TGTGTGACGGCTGGAAACACCATATATTTT.

This clonotype was seen only a few times. The chain uses TRBV6-2 or TRBV6-3 and TRBJ1-1, with 7 bases aligning to TRBD1. With 8 bases clipped from V and 7 bases from J, the junction kept 13 bases outside the gene matches. Germline CDR1 reads MNHEY; CDR2 reads SVGEGT. The CDR3 consists of 14 residues. The CDR3 loop reads CASANPGTAHEAFF. CDR3 sequence (DNA): TGTGCCAGCGCTAATCCCGGGACAGCTCATGAAGCTTTCTTT.

This clonotype came up once. The junction and the germline gene differ at one end; a read error may be behind it. The rearrangement joins TRBV28 to TRBJ2-1, with D possibly TRBD2 on 6 matching bases. Germline loops: CDR1 MDHEN, CDR2 SYDVKM. The CDR3 sequence is 16 residues long. As DNA, the CDR3 is TGTGCCAGCAGTTATCGACGGGAGAGCTCCTACAATGAGCAGATCTTC. Translated: CASSYRRESSYNEQIF.

This clonotype was found many times. This chain connects TRBV29-1 to TRBJ2-3; the D call may be TRBD1 or TRBD2 (6 bases each). The length of the CDR3 is 14 residues. Germline CDR1 reads SQVTM; CDR2 reads ANQGSEA. V dropped 7 bases and J dropped 2 bases, with 16 bases sitting between them. The CDR3 spells CSGEADRFTDTQYF. The DNA for the CDR3 is TGCAGCGGGGAGGCGGACAGATTCACAGATACGCAGTATTTT.

CDR3 sequence reads: CASEEGNTIYF. Written as DNA, the CDR3 is TGTGCCAGTGAAGAGGGAAACACCATATATTTT. The chain recombines TRBV19 with TRBJ1-3; D unclear. This CDR3 spans 11 amino acids. Germline CDR1 and CDR2: LNHDA and SQIVND (reference sequence). Trimming removed 8 bases at V and 4 bases at J, with 6 bases between.

There are a few counts of this clonotype. The chain employs TRBV6-5 and TRBJ2-6; a weak D match, TRBD1 (6 bases). Germline CDR1 reads MNHEY; CDR2 reads SVGAGI. The CDR3 runs to 16 residues. Trimming took 5 bases from V and 0 from J, leaving 11 bases between them. CDR3 sequence (DNA): TGTGCCAGCAGTACAGGGACCCGCTCTGGGGCCAACGTCCTGACTTTC. It encodes CASSTGTRSGANVLTF.

This chain joins TRBV6-4 and TRBJ2-3; 7 nucleotides line up with TRBD2. The CDR3 contains 15 residues. The germline V gene has CDR1 MRHNA and CDR2 SNTAGT. V was pared by 2 bases and J by 3 bases, with 5 bases of the junction left unmatched. This chain's CDR3 is CASSDPAGDTDTQYF. DNA of the CDR3: TGTGCCAGCAGTGACCCCGCGGGAGATACAGATACGCAGTATTTT.

This clonotype was detected a few times. The gene calls are TRBV27 and TRBJ2-2; no clear D gene. Germline V gene lookup returns CDR1 MNHEY and CDR2 SMNVEV (reference sequence). Trimming took 6 bases from V and 4 from J, leaving 21 bases between them. The CDR3 extends over 17 amino acids. The CDR3 coding sequence is TGTGCCAGCAGCACCTTTAGGACCTCCTGGGGCACCGGGGAGCTGTTTTTT. This translates into CASSTFRTSWGTGELFF.

V and J are TRBV6-2 or TRBV6-3 and TRBJ2-1; tentative D call: TRBD1 (7 bases). The germline V gene has CDR1 MNHEY and CDR2 SVGEGT. Trimming pared 8 bases from V and 12 bases from J, leaving 23 bases between. The length of the CDR3 is 14 residues. The CDR3: CASLPGGSGTRQFF. The CDR3 region has the DNA TGTGCCAGCCTACCAGGGGGTAGCGGTACCCGGCAGTTCTTC.

This clonotype was counted only a few times. The chain has TRBV27 and TRBJ2-2; D call uncertain. The germline V gene encodes CDR1 MNHEY and CDR2 SMNVEV (reference sequence). Trimming removed 3 bases at V and 0 bases at J, with 11 bases between. This CDR3 region has 16 residues. CDR3 DNA sequence: TGTGCCAGCAGTTTTATGGGTAGAACGAACACCGGGGAGCTGTTTTTT. It specifies CASSFMGRTNTGELFF.

V gene TRBV7-6 combines with J gene TRBJ2-1; 7 bases are shared with TRBD2. J was trimmed by 4 bases and V by 2 bases; bases with no gene match: 8. CDR3 length: 16 amino acids. Germline V lookup: CDR1 SGHVS, CDR2 FNYEAQ. The DNA for the CDR3 is TGTGCCAGCAGCTTATTGGCGGGAGAACGGTACAATGAGCAGTTCTTC. This encodes CASSLLAGERYNEQFF. Filled out from reference TRBV7-6 and TRBJ2-1, the complete variable domain reads GAGVSQSPRYKVTKRGQDVALRCDPISGHVSLYWYRQALGQGPEFLTYFNYEAQQDKSGLPNDRFSAERPEGSISTLTIQRTEQRDSAMYRCASSLLAGERYNEQFFGPGTRLTVL.

The chain uses TRBV18 and TRBJ2-3; D perhaps matches TRBD1 (5 bases). V lost 5 bases to trimming and J lost 7 bases, with 10 bases between them. The germline gives CDR1 KGHSH, CDR2 LQKENI. This CDR3 is 12 amino acids long. CDR3 in DNA: TGTGCCAGCTCATCCGACAGAAATACGCAGTATTTT. Translation gives CASSSDRNTQYF.

A few counts support this clonotype. The V gene is TRBV6-1, the J gene TRBJ2-1, with TRBD2 matching over 7 bases. The V gene's germline CDR1 is MNHNS and CDR2 SASEGT. The CDR3 length is 13 residues. After removal of 3 bases from V and 8 bases from J, the junction contained 4 bases not matched to a gene. DNA for the CDR3: TGTGCCAGCAGTGACAGGGAGGGCGATGAGCAGTTCTTC. It specifies CASSDREGDEQFF.

This clonotype was observed a few times. The CDR3 spells CASTFRDRPFYEQYF. In DNA, the CDR3 is TGTGCCAGCACCTTCCGGGACAGACCCTTCTACGAGCAGTACTTC. V usage is TRBV27 and J usage is TRBJ2-7; 7 bases map to TRBD1. V lost 7 bases to trimming and J lost 3 bases; unmatched junction nucleotides: 12. The CDR3 runs 15 residues. The V gene's germline CDR1 is MNHEY and CDR2 SMNVEV (reference sequence).

The chain has TRBV10-3 and TRBJ2-7, with D uncertain. CDR3 length: 11 residues. With 3 bases removed from V and 2 bases from J, the gap between germline ends came to 2 bases. The V gene's germline CDR1 is ENHRY and CDR2 SYGVKD. The CDR3 sequence is CAISDAYEQYF. The DNA of the CDR3 is TGTGCCATCAGTGACGCCTACGAGCAGTACTTC.

The chain combines TRBV11-2 with TRBJ1-6; D remains unclear. V was shortened by 0 bases and J by 10 bases, with 10 bases between the two germline ends. Germline CDR1 SGHAT, CDR2 FQNNGV. The CDR3 loop spans 14 amino acids. The CDR3 here is CASSLEGFGSPLHF. The CDR3, as DNA: TGTGCCAGCAGCTTAGAGGGCTTTGGGTCACCCCTCCACTTT.

Ten or more counts support this clonotype. The CDR3 DNA sequence: TGTGCCAGCAGAACCATCTTGGCGGGAGTTACAGATACGCAGTATTTT. It yields the protein CASRTILAGVTDTQYF. The chain carries TRBV7-2 and TRBJ2-3, with 7 positions matching TRBD2. Trimming cost V 6 bases and J 3 bases; bases outside gene matches: 12. The CDR3 extends over 16 amino acids. From germline, CDR1 is SGHTA and CDR2 FQGNSA.

This clonotype was seen more than once but under ten times. The rearrangement links TRBV6-6 to TRBJ2-3; 14 bases line up with TRBD2. This CDR3 region has 15 residues. Germline trimming cut 6 bases from V and 7 bases from J; bases unmatched to any gene: 6. CDR1 and CDR2 (germline): MNHNY, SVGAGI (reference sequence). The CDR3 DNA sequence: TGTGCCAGCAGCTTGGGACTAGCGGGAGTAAATACGCAGTATTTT. Its translation: CASSLGLAGVNTQYF.

The sample holds many counts of this clonotype. The chain joins TRBV5-1 to TRBJ2-2; D possibly uses TRBD1 or TRBD2 (5 bases each). Germline lookup yields CDR1 SGHRS and CDR2 YFSETQ. The CDR3 runs to 16 residues. Trimming removed 4 bases from V and 0 bases from J, with 13 bases in between. CDR3 residues: CASSLGGGANTGELFF. The DNA for the CDR3 is TGCGCCAGCAGCCTGGGTGGGGGAGCGAACACCGGGGAGCTGTTTTTT.

This clonotype was detected many times. The rearrangement joins TRBV20-1 to TRBJ2-1, with 7 bases identical to TRBD2. V lost 3 bases to trimming and J lost 2 bases; unmatched junction nucleotides: 4. This CDR3 comprises 14 residues. The germline CDR1 and CDR2 sequences are DFQATT and SNEGSKA (reference sequence). The CDR3 DNA follows: TGCAGTGCTAGTGCTAGCGGTACCTACAATGAGCAGTTCTTC. Protein sequence: CSASASGTYNEQFF.

This clonotype was counted at least ten times. The chain has TRBV7-2 and TRBJ1-5, with 8 positions matching TRBD1. The CDR3 runs to 15 residues. Germline CDR1 SGHTA, CDR2 FQGNSA. V gave up 5 bases and J gave up 2 bases; unmatched junction bases: 5. CDR3 nucleotides: TGTGCCAGCAGCCCAGACAGGGGTGGCAATCAGCCCCAGCATTTT. Protein product: CASSPDRGGNQPQHF.

This chain joins TRBV29-1 and TRBJ2-7, with D possibly called TRBD1 or TRBD2 (5 bases each). The CDR3 covers 15 residues. V lost 8 bases, J lost 3 bases, and 23 bases lay in between. CDR1 is SQVTM, CDR2 ANQGSEA, per germline. CDR3 nucleotides: TGCAGCACTCTTTCCGGGACGACGAGGGGCTACGAGCAGTACTTC. It translates to CSTLSGTTRGYEQYF.

This clonotype was found many times. The chain recombines TRBV7-2 with TRBJ1-1; D gene ambiguous. Trimming removed 5 bases from V and 4 bases from J, with 14 bases in between. Germline V lookup: CDR1 SGHTA, CDR2 FQGNSA. The CDR3 length is 14 residues. The DNA for the CDR3 is TGTGCCAGCAGCCCCCAAGGACGGCGCACTGAAGCTTTCTTT. This encodes CASSPQGRRTEAFF.

This clonotype was recorded at least ten times. This chain joins TRBV11-2 and TRBJ2-7; 14 nucleotides align to TRBD2. The CDR3 extends over 17 amino acids. In germline, CDR1 is SGHAT, CDR2 FQNNGV. Germline trimming cut 4 bases from V and 1 base from J; bases unmatched to any gene: 6. CDR3 sequence: CASSSGLAGDKSYEQYF. The CDR3 nucleotides are TGTGCCAGCAGCTCGGGACTAGCGGGGGATAAGTCCTACGAGCAGTACTTC. Combining the CDR3 with reference TRBV11-2 and TRBJ2-7 gives the whole variable domain EAGVAQSPRYKIIEKRQSVAFWCNPISGHATLYWYQQILGQGPKLLIQFQNNGVVDDSQLPKDRFSAERLKGVDSTLKIQPAKLEDSAVYLCASSSGLAGDKSYEQYFGPGTRLTVT.